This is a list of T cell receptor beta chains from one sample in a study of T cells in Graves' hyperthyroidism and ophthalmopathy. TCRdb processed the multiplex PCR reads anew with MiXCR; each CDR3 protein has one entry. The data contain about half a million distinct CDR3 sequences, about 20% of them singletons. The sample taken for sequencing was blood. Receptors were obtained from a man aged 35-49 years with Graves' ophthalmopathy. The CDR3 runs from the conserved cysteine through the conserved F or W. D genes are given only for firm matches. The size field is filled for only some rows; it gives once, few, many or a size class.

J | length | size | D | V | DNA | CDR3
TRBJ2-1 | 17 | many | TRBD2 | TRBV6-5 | TGTGCCAGCAGTTACGGGCCGGGACTAGCGATGTACAATGAGCAGTTCTTC | CASSYGPGLAMYNEQFF
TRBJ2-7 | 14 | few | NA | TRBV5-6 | TGTGCCAGCAGCTCCGGGTCCCGTGTCTACGAGCAGTACTTC | CASSSGSRVYEQYF
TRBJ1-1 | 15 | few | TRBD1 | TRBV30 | TGTGCCTGGAGGGTACAGGGGGCTATGAACACTGAAGCTTTCTTT | CAWRVQGAMNTEAFF
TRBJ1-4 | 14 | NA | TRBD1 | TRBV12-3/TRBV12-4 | TGTGCCAGCAGCCGGACAGGGCTAGGTGAAAAACTGTTTTTT | CASSRTGLGEKLFF
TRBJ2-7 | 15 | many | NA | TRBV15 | TGTGCCACCAGCAGAACCTCAGGGGGGACCTACGAGCAGTACTTC | CATSRTSGGTYEQYF
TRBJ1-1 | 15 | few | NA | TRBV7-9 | TGTGCCAGCAGCTCCCCCCGAGTCTTTGAAACTGAAGCTTTCTTT | CASSSPRVFETEAFF
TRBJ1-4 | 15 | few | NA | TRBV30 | TGTGCCTGGAGTGTAGGGTCAGGGGCGGCTGAAAAACTGTTTTTT | CAWSVGSGAAEKLFF
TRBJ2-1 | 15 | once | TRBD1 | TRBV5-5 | TGTGCCAGCAGCTGGACGGGACAGAAAAACAATGAGCAGTTCTTC | CASSWTGQKNNEQFF
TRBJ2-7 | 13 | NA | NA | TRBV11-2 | TGTGCCAGCAGCTTAAGCCGAGTATACGAGCAGTACTTC | CASSLSRVYEQYF
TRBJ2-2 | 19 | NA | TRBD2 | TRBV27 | TGTGCCAGCAGACCTCCCGGACTAGCGGGGCCACTGAACACCGGGGAGCTGTTTTTT | CASRPPGLAGPLNTGELFF
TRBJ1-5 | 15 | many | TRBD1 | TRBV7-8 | TGTGCCAGCAGCACGACCGGGACAGGGAATCAGCCCCAGCATTTT | CASSTTGTGNQPQHF
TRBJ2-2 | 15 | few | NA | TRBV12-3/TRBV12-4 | TGTGCCAGCAGTTTAAGGCAGGGAAGCACCGGGGAGCTGTTTTTT | CASSLRQGSTGELFF
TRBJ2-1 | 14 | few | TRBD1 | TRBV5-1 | TGCGCCAGCAGCCCGACAGCAGGGGGCAATGAGCAGTTCTTC | CASSPTAGGNEQFF
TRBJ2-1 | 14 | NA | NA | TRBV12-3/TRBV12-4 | TGTGCCAGCAGGTTGGGTGGAACCTACAATGAGCAGTTCTTC | CASRLGGTYNEQFF
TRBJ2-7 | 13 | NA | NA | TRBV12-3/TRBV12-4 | TGTGCCAGCAGTTTAAGTTCCCGCTACGAGCAGTACTTC | CASSLSSRYEQYF
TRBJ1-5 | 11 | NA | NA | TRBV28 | TGTGCCAGCGGCCTCAATCAGCCCCAGCATTTT | CASGLNQPQHF
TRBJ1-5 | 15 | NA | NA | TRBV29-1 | TGCAGCGTTGGGTGGAGTCAGGTTAGCAATCAGCCCCAGCATTTT | CSVGWSQVSNQPQHF
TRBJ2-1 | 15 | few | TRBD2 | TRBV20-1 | TGCAGTGCACGGACTAGCGGACTCTCCTACAATGAGCAGTTCTTC | CSARTSGLSYNEQFF
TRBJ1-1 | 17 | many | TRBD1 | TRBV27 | TGTGCCAGCAGTTTCGGGACAGGGGGCTCGGGGAACACTGAAGCTTTCTTT | CASSFGTGGSGNTEAFF
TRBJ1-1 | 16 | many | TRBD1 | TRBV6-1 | TGTGCCAGCAGTCATACAGGGGCGAGTGTCGAATCTGAAGCTTTCTTT | CASSHTGASVESEAFF
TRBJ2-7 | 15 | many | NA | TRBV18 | TGTGCCAGCTCAGAGCGGAAAGACGTAGTGCACGAGCAGTACTTC | CASSERKDVVHEQYF
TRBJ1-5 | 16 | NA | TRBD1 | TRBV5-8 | TGTGCCAGCAGCATTGAACAGGGGCGTTTTAATCAGCCCCAGCATTTT | CASSIEQGRFNQPQHF
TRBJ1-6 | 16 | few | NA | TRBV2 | TGTGCCAGCAGTGGAACAGGGAGTTCCTATAATTCACCCCTCCACTTT | CASSGTGSSYNSPLHF
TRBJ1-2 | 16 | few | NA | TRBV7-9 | TGTGCCAGCAGCCCCAGCGGCTTCCAAGACGGCTATGGCTACGCCTTC | CASSPSGFQDGYGYAF
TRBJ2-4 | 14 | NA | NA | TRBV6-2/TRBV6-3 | TGTGCCAGCAGTTTACCGGGGCCCCAAAACATTCAGTACTTC | CASSLPGPQNIQYF
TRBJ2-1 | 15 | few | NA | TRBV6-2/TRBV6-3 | TGTGCCAGCAGACCTACAGTGAACGCGGGCGATGAGCAGTTCTTC | CASRPTVNAGDEQFF
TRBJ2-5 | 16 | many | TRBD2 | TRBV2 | TGTGCCAGCAGGCGGGTTACTAGCGGTACGGGTGGGACCCAGTACTTC | CASRRVTSGTGGTQYF
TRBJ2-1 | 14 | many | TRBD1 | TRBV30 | TGTGCCTGGGAGTCTGGACAGGGGGCATATGAGCAGTTCTTC | CAWESGQGAYEQFF
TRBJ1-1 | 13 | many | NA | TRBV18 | TGTGCCAGCTCACCAGCCCAGAACACTGAAGCTTTCTTT | CASSPAQNTEAFF
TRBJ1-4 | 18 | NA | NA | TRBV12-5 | TGTGCTAGTGGTTTGCCCTCCGATCCTGGCGCAACTAATGAAAAACTGTTTTTT | CASGLPSDPGATNEKLFF
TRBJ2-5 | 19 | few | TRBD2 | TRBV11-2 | TGTGCCAGCGGATACCCCCCTACCGGGACTAGCGGGGTTAAAGAGACCCAGTACTTC | CASGYPPTGTSGVKETQYF
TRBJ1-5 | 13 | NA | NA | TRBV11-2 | TGTGCCAGCAGCCGGGACGGCTTACAGCCCCAGCATTTT | CASSRDGLQPQHF
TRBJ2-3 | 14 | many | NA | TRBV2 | TGTGCCAGCAGGCGACGACAGGGAGGAGATACGCAGTATTTT | CASRRRQGGDTQYF
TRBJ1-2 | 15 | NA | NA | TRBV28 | TGTGCCACTACCGGCGCAACCCTAGATGCGTATGGCTACACCTTC | CATTGATLDAYGYTF
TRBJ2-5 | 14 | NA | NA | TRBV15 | TGTGCCACCAGCAGTGGGAGTAGCGTAGAGACCCAGTACTTC | CATSSGSSVETQYF
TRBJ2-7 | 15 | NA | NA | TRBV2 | TGTGCCAGCAGTGAAGCGCGCCATGGCCCCTACGAGCAGTACTTC | CASSEARHGPYEQYF
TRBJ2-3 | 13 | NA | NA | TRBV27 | TGTGCCAGCAGTTTCCCCGCGTCAGATACGCAGTATTTT | CASSFPASDTQYF
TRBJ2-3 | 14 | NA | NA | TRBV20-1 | TGCAGTGCTATATCAGGGGGGGAAGTTAATACGCAGTATTTT | CSAISGGEVNTQYF
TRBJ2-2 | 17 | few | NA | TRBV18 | TGTGCCAGCTCACCAATTGAGGGGCTAGTACCCTCCCGGGAGCTGTTTTTT | CASSPIEGLVPSRELFF
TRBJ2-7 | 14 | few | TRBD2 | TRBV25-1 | TGTGCCAGCATCCCAGCGGGAGACTTCTACGAGCAGTACTTC | CASIPAGDFYEQYF
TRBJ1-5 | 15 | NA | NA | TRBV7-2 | TGTGCCAGCAGCCCCCCTCCGGGTCGTGGGCAGCCCCAGCATTTT | CASSPPPGRGQPQHF
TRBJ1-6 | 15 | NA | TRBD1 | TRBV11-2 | TGTGCCAGCAGCTGGAGGACAGGGGATAATTCACCCCTCCACTTT | CASSWRTGDNSPLHF
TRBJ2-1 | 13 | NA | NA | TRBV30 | TGTGCCTGGAGTGTACGGGGCTTCAATGAGCAGTTCTTC | CAWSVRGFNEQFF
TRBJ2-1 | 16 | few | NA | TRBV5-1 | TGCGCCAGCAGACGCCTCCTATCCCGTTCCTACAATGAGCAGTTCTTC | CASRRLLSRSYNEQFF
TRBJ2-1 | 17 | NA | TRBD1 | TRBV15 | TGTGCCACCAGCAGAGCTGTAGGGGGACAGGGTCTCAATGAGCAGTTCTTC | CATSRAVGGQGLNEQFF
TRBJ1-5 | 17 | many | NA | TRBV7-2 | TGTGCCAGCAGCTTAGGATCGGGAGGGGTTGCCAATCAGCCCCAGCATTTT | CASSLGSGGVANQPQHF